This T cell receptor beta chain was profiled in a study of vaccination and CD4 T cells after COVID-19. Stated treatment: roughly 10-day PBMC culture with coronavirus spike peptide pools or control peptides (ViraFEST assay). The germline gives CDR1 SEHNR, CDR2 FQNEAQ (reference sequence). The CDR3 is 13 amino acids. With 4 bases removed from V and 7 bases from J, the gap between germline ends came to 13 bases. With the Oncomine TCR Beta short-read assay, DNA from cultured CD4+ T cells was sequenced. In TCRdb, the PCR reads were re-called with MiXCR into one record per CDR3 protein. This sample has 11,000 or so distinct CDR3 sequences, with less than 65% found just once. As concerns this clonotype: Its antigen is currently unknown.

The chain is built from TRBV7-9 and TRBJ2-5; D not resolved. Sequenced input: CD4+ T cells from blood, cultured in vitro. The origin of this receptor is a human donor who had recovered from COVID-19. CDR3: CASSSLTRGTQYF. CDR3 nucleotide sequence: TGTGCCAGCAGCTCCCTTACGCGTGGGACCCAGTACTTC.